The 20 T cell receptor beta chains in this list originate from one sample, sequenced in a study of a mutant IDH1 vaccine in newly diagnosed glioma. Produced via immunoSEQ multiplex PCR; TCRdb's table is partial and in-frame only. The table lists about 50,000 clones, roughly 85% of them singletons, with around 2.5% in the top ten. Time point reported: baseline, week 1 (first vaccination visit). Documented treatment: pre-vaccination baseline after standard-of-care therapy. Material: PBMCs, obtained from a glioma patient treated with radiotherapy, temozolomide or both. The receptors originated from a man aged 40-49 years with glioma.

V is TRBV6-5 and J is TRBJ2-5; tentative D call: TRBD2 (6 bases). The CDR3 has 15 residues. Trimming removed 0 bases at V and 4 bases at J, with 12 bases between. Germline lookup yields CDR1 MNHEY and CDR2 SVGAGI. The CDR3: CASSYSTGVGETQYF. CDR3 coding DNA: TGTGCCAGCAGTTACTCCACGGGAGTGGGAGAGACCCAGTACTTC.

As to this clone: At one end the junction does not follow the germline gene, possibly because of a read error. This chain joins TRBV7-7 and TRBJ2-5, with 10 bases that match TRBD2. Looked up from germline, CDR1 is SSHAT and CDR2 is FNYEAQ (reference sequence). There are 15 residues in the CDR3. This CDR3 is CASSSAGGYQETQYF. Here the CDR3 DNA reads TGTGCTAGCAGCTCAGCGGGAGGGTACCAAGAGACCCAGTACTTC.

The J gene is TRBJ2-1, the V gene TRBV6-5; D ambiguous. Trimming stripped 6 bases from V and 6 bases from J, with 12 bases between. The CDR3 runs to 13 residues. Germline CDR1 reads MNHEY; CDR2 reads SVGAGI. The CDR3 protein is CASSPIEVNEQFF. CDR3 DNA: TGTGCCAGCAGCCCAATAGAAGTCAATGAGCAGTTCTTC.

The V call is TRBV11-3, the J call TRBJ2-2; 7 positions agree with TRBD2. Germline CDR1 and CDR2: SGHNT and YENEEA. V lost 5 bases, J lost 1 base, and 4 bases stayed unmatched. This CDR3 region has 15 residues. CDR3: CASSPGGGNTGELFF. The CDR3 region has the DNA TGTGCCAGCAGCCCCGGCGGGGGGAACACCGGGGAGCTGTTTTTT. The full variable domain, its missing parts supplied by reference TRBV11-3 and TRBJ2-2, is EAGVVQSPRYKIIEKKQPVAFWCNPISGHNTLYWYLQNLGQGPELLIRYENEEAVDDSQLPKDRFSAERLKGVDSTLKIQPAELGDSAVYLCASSPGGGNTGELFFGEGSRLTVL.

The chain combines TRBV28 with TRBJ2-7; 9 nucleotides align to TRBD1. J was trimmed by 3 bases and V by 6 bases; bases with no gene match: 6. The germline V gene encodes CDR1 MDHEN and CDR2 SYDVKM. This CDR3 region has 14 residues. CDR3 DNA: TGTGCCAGCAGCCCCGGGACAGGGCTCTACGAGCAGTACTTC. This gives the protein CASSPGTGLYEQYF.

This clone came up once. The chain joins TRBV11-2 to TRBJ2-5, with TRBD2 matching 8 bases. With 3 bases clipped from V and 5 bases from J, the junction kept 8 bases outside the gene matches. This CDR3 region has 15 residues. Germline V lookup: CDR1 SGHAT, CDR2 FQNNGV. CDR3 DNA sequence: TGTGCCAGCAGCTTTCCCGAAGCGGGAGAGGAGACCCAGTACTTC. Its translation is CASSFPEAGEETQYF.

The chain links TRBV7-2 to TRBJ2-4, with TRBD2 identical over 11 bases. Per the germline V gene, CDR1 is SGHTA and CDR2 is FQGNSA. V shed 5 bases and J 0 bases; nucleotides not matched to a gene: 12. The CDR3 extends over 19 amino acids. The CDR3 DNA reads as TGTGCCAGCAGCCTAACTAGGACTAGCGGGTCTTTAGCCAAAAACATTCAGTACTTC. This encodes CASSLTRTSGSLAKNIQYF. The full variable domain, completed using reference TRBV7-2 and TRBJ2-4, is GAGVSQSPSNKVTEKGKDVELRCDPISGHTALYWYRQSLGQGLEFLIYFQGNSAPDKSGLPSDRFSAERTGGSVSTLTIQRTQQEDSAVYLCASSLTRTSGSLAKNIQYFGAGTRLSVL.

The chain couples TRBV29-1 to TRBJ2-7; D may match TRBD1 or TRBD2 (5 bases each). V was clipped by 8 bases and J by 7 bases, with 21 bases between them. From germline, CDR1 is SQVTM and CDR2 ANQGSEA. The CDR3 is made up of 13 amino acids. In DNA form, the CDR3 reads TGCAGCATCGGCCGGGACGAGGGGATAGAGCAGTACTTC. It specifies CSIGRDEGIEQYF.

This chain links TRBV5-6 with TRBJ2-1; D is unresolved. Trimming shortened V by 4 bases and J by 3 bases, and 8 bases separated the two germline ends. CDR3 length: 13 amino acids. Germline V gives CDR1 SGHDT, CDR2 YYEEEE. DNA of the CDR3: TGTGCCAGCAGCACCGGGCGCTACAATGAGCAGTTCTTC. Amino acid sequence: CASSTGRYNEQFF.

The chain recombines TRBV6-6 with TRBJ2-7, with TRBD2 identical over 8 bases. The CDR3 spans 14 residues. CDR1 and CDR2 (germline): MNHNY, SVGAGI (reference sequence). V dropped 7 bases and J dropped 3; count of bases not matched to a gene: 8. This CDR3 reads CASTQSSGDYEQYF. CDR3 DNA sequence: TGTGCCAGCACCCAAAGTAGCGGGGACTACGAGCAGTACTTC.

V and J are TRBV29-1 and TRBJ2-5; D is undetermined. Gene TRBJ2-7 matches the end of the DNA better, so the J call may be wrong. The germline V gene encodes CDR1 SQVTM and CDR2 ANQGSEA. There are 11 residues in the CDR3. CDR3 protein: CSVGGSYEQYF. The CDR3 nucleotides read TGCAGCGTTGGGGGTTCCTACGAGCAGTACTTC.

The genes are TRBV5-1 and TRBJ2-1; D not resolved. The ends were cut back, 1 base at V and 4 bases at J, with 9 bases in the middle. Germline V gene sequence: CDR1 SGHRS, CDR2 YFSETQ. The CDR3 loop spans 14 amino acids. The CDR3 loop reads CASSLRRNYNEQFF. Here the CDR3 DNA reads TGCGCCAGCAGCTTGAGACGGAATTACAATGAGCAGTTCTTC. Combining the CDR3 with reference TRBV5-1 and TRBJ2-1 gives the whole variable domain KAGVTQTPRYLIKTRGQQVTLSCSPISGHRSVSWYQQTPGQGLQFLFEYFSETQRNKGNFPGRFSGRQFSNSRSEMNVSTLELGDSALYLCASSLRRNYNEQFFGPGTRLTVL.

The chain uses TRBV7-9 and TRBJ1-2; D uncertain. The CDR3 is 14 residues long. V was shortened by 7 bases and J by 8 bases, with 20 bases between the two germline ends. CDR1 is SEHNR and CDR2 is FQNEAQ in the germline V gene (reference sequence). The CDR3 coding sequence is TGTGCCAGCACTAGGACCGTTTCTCTGGGGGGCTACACCTTC. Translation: CASTRTVSLGGYTF.

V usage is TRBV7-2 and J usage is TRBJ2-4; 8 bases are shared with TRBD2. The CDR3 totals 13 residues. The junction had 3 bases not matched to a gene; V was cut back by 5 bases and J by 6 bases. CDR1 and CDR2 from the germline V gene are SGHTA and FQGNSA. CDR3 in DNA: TGTGCCAGCAGCGGTCGGGGGGGAAACATTCAGTACTTC. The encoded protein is CASSGRGGNIQYF. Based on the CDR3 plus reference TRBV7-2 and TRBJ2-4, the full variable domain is GAGVSQSPSNKVTEKGKDVELRCDPISGHTALYWYRQSLGQGLEFLIYFQGNSAPDKSGLPSDRFSAERTGGSVSTLTIQRTQQEDSAVYLCASSGRGGNIQYFGAGTRLSVL.

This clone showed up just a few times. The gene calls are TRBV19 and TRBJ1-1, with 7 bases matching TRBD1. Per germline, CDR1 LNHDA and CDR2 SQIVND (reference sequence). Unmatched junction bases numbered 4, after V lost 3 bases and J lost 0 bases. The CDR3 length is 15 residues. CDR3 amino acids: CASSIPGTVNTEAFF. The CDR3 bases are TGTGCCAGTAGTATCCCCGGGACAGTGAACACTGAAGCTTTCTTT.

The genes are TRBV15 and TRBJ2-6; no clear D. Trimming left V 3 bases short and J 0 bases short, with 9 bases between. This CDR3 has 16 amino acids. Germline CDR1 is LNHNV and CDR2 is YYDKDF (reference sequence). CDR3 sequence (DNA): TGTGCCACCAGCAGCTCCGGCCTCTCTGGGGCCAACGTCCTGACTTTC. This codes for CATSSSGLSGANVLTF.

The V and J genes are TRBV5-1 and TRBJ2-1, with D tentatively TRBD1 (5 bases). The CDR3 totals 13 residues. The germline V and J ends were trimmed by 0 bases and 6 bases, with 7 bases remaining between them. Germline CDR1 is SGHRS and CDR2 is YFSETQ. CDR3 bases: TGCGCCAGCAGCTTGGCCAGGGTCAATGAGCAGTTCTTC. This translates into CASSLARVNEQFF.

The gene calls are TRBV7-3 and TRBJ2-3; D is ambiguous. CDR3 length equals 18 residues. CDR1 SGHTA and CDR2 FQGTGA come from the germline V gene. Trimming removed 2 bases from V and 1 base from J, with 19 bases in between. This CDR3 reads CASSLLPHTERGTDTQYF. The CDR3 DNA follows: TGTGCCAGCAGCTTATTGCCCCATACCGAACGTGGCACAGATACGCAGTATTTT.

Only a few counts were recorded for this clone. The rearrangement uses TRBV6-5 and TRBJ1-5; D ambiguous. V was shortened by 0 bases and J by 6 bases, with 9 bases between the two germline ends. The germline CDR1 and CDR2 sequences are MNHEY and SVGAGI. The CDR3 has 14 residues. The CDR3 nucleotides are TGTGCCAGCAGTTACTCGGCTGGGAGTCAGCCCCAGCATTTT. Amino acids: CASSYSAGSQPQHF.

The CDR3 DNA is TGTGCCAGCAGTGATATTTTAAGCCTTCGCAATGAAAAACTGTTTTTT. Protein sequence: CASSDILSLRNEKLFF. J is TRBJ1-4 and V is TRBV2, with unresolved D. Deletions cut 3 bases from V and 5 bases from J, with 16 bases between. Germline V CDR1 and CDR2: SNHLY, FYNNEI. The CDR3 consists of 16 residues.